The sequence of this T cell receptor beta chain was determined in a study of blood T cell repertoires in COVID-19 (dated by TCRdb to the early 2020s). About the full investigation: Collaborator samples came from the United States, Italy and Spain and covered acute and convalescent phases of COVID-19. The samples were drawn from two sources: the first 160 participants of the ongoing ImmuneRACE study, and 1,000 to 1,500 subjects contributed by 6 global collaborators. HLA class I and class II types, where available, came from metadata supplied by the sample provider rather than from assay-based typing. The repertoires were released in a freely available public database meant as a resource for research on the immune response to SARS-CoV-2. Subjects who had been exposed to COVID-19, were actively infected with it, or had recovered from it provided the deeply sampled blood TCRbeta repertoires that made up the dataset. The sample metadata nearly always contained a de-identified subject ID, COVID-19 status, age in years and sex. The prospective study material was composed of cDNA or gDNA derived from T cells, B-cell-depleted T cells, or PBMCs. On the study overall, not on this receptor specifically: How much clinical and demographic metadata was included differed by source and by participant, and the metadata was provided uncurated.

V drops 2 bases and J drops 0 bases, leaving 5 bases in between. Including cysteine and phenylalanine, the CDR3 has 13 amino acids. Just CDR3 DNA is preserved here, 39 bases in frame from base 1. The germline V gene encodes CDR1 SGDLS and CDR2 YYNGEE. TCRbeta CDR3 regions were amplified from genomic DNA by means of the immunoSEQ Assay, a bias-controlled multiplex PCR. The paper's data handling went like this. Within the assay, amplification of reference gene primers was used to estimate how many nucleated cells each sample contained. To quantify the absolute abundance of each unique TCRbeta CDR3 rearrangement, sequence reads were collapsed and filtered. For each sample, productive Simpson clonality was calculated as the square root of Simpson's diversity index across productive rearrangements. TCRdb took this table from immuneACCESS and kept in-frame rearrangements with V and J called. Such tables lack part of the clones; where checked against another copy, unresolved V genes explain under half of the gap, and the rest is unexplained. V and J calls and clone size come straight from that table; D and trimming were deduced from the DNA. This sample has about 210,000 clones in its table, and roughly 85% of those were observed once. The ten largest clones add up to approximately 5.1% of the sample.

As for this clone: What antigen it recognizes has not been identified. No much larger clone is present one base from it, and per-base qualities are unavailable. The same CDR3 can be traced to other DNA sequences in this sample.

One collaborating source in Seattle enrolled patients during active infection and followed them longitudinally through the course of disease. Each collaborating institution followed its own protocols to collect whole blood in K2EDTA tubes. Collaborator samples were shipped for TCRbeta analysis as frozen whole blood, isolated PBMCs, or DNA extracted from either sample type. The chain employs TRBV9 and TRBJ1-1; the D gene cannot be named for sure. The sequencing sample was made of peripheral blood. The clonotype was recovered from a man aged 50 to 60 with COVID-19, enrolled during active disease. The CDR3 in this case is CASSVAVNTEAFF. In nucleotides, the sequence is TGTGCCAGCAGCGTGGCGGTGAACACTGAAGCTTTCTTT.